This T cell receptor beta chain originates from a study of blood T cells in healthy people across ages (dated by TCRdb to about 2015). Broadly, across the study: Template switching captured roughly one uniquely barcoded TCR beta cDNA molecule per two T cells in model experiments. Age-related changes in TCR beta repertoire diversity were measured in the study by deep sequencing normalized with unique cDNA molecular identifiers. Four age groups were formed from the donors: young (average roughly 15 years), middle-aged (approximately 39), aged (more than 55) and long-lived (more than 75). Donors of different ages were randomly distributed across sequencing lanes to avoid experimental bias. Using the same blood draw, the study looked at two additional independent replicas of 1 million unique cDNA reads for two donors, one aged 18 to 30 and the other aged 80 or older. Overall study outcomes, separate from this receptor: Since profiling was done on bulk unsorted PBMCs, naive and antigen-experienced compartments could not be conclusively compared. A strong correlation was found between observed TCR beta diversity and the percentage of naive T cells measured by flow cytometry. Compared with the aged group, more naive CD4+ T cells, fewer expanded clones and increased TCR diversity were shown by the long-lived group, suggesting age selection. Observed TCR beta diversity per million T cells fell roughly linearly with age, and a significant reduction was already apparent by age roughly 40. Estimates of total diversity based on one million sequenced T cells were regarded as lower bounds and as underestimates. The CMV infection status of donors was not known, potentially confounding age-related changes in expanded clonotypes.

Systemically healthy Caucasian individuals from Russia, 35 to 40 in total and aged about 6 to 100 years, were included as donors. Each donor gave ten milliliters of peripheral blood, collected into EDTA-treated Vacutainer tubes. Ficoll-Paque density-gradient centrifugation was used to isolate PBMCs, with at least 7 million per sample. Trizol reagent was used to extract total RNA from the PBMCs, yielding at least 5.5 micrograms per sample. The percentages of naive CD45RAhigh/CD27high T cells were determined by flow cytometry on a PBMC aliquot from every donor. Receptors were amplified or captured by 5' RACE. TCRdb names Illumina HiSeq 2500 as the instrument used. A second roughly 6 to 11 cycle PCR used a sample-barcoded 5' primer and a J-beta primer mix. Each TCR beta cDNA molecule received a unique molecular identifier from a template-switch 5' adaptor carrying 12 random nucleotides. Each sample yielded at least 2.5 million CDR3-containing paired-end reads. The Mint cDNA synthesis kit, primed by a TRBC-specific oligonucleotide, was used to synthesize first-strand cDNA from all RNA. Following uracil-DNA glycosylase treatment, a first 18-cycle PCR with universal primers M1SS and BC2_uni_R was performed on all cDNA. In the authors' own workflow: For normalization, 1 million high-quality reads were randomly selected from each sample, with every read carrying a distinct molecular identifier. Instead of being binned into consensus sequences, reads that shared molecular identifiers were thrown out. MiTCR, set to a Q25 quality threshold and the strictest error-elimination algorithm, was used for CDR3 identification, clonotype clustering and error correction. A nonparametric unseen species model with Euler transformation was used to estimate a lower bound on total TCR beta diversity. The public reads were quality trimmed at Q25 with fastp and then assembled into clones with MiXCR by TCRdb, keeping productive beta chains. For every CDR3 protein sequence, its rows merge into one entry that carries the most common genes and DNA. These V and J calls rely on TCRdb rather than the paper's analysis. Present in this sample are 850,000 to 1,000,000 distinct CDR3 sequences, 51% of which were seen just once. Around 21% of the sample goes to the ten largest clones.

A note on this clonotype: Its antigen is not yet known. Qualities for individual bases were not recorded, and no much larger clone is one base off.

At the junction V is shortened by 1 base and J by 5 bases, with 6 bases in between. CDR1 and CDR2, looked up from the germline V gene (reference sequence), are SEHNR and FQNEAQ. Counted from cysteine to phenylalanine, this CDR3 has 12 amino acids. Only the CDR3 DNA stays, 36 bases, in frame from base 1. Here the chain combines TRBV7-9 and TRBJ2-7; no D gene call is confident. This TCR came from a woman aged 55-70 years in good health. Sequenced input: blood. The nucleotide sequence is given as TGTGCCAGCAGCTTAGTGAGGAACGAGCAGTACTTC. It translates as CASSLVRNEQYF.